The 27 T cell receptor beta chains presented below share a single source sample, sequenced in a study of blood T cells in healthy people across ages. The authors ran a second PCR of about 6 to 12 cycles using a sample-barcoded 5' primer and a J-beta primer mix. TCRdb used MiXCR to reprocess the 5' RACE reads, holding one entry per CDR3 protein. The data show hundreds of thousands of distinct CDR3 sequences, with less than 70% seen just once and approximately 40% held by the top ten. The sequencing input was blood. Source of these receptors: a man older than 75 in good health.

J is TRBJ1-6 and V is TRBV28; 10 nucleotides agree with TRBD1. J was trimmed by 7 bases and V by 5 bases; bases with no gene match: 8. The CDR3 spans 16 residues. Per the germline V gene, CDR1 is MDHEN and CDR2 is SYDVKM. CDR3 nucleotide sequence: TGTGCCAGCAGTCCCTTACAGGGACAGGGGAATTCACCCCTCCACTTT. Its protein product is CASSPLQGQGNSPLHF.

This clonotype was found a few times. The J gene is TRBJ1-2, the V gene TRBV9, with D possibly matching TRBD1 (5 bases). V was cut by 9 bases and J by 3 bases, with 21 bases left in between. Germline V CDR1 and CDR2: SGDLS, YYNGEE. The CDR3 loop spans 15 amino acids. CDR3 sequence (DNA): TGTGCCACAAACCCCCTTGGGGACGGAGACTATGGCTACACCTTC. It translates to CATNPLGDGDYGYTF.

In nucleotides, the CDR3 is TGTGCCAGCAGTGCCGGTCGGCAGGGAAATTCACCCCTCCACTTT. Amino acid sequence: CASSAGRQGNSPLHF. The gene calls are TRBV2 and TRBJ1-6; D is perhaps TRBD1 (5 bases). V was clipped by 4 bases and J by 7 bases, with 14 bases between them. The CDR3 has 15 amino acids. Germline CDR1 SNHLY, CDR2 FYNNEI. The variable domain in full, with the rest retrieved from reference TRBV2 and TRBJ1-6, is EPEVTQTPSHQVTQMGQEVILRCVPISNHLYFYWYRQILGQKVEFLVSFYNNEISEKSEIFDDQFSVERPDGSNFTLKIRSTKLEDSAMYFCASSAGRQGNSPLHFGNGTRLTVT.

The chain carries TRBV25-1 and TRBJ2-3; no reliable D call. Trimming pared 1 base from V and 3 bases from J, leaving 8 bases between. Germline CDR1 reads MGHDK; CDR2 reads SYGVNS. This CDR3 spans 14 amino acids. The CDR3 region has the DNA TGTGCCAGCAGTGAATTTGGGGTTACAGATACGCAGTATTTT. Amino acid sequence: CASSEFGVTDTQYF.

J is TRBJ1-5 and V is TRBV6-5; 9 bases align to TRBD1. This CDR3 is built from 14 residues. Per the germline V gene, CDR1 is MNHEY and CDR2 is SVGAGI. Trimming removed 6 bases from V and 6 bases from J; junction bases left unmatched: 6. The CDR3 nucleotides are TGTGCCAGCAGCCTAACAGGGGGCACTCAGCCCCAGCATTTT. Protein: CASSLTGGTQPQHF.

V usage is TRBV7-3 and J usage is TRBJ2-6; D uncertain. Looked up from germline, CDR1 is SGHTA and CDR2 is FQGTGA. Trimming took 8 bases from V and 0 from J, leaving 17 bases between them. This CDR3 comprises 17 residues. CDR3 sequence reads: CASSVGARFSGANVLTF. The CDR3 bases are TGTGCCAGCTCCGTAGGCGCGAGGTTCTCTGGGGCCAACGTCCTGACTTTC.

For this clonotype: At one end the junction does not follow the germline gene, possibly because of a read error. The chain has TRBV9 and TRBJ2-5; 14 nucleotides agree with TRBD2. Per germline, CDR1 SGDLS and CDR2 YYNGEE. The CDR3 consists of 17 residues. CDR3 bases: TGTGCCAGCAGCGCCGGGACTAGCGGGAGCCCTAGCGAGACCCAGAACTTC. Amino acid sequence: CASSAGTSGSPSETQNF.

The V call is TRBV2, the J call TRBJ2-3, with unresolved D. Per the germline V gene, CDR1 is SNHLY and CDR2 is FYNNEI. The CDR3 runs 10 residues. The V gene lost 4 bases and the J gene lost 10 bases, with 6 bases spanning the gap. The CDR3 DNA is TGTGCCAGCAGTGGGGCTGCGCAGTATTTT. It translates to CASSGAAQYF.

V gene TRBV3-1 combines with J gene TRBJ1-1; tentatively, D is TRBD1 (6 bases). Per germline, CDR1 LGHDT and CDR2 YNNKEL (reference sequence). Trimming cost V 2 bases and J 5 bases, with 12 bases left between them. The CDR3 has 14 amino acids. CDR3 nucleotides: TGTGCCAGCAGCCAACCTGGAGGGGGAACTGAAGCTTTCTTT. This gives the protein CASSQPGGGTEAFF.

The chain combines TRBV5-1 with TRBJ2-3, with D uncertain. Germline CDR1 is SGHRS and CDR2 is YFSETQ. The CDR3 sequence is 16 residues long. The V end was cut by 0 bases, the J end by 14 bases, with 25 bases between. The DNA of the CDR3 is TGCGCCAGCAGCTTGGACTATACGACATGGCACAGATACGCGTATTTT. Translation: CASSLDYTTWHRYAYF.

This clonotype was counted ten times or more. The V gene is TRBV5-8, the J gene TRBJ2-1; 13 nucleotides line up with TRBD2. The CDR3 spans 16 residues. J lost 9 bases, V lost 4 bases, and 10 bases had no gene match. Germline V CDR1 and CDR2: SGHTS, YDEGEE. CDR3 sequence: CASSPRTSGRGGEQFF. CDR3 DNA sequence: TGTGCCAGCAGCCCCAGAACTAGCGGGAGGGGCGGTGAGCAGTTCTTC.

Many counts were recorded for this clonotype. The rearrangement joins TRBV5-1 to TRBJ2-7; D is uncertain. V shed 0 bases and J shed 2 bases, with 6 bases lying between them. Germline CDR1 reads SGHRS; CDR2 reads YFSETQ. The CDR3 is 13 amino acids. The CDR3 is CASSLAAAYEQYF. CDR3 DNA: TGCGCCAGCAGCTTGGCCGCGGCCTACGAGCAGTACTTC.

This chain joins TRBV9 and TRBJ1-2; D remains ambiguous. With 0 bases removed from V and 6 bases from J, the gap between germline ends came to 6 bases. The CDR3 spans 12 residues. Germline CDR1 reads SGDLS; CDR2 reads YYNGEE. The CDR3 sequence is CASSVAANGYTF. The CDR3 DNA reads TGTGCCAGCAGCGTAGCCGCGAATGGCTACACCTTC.

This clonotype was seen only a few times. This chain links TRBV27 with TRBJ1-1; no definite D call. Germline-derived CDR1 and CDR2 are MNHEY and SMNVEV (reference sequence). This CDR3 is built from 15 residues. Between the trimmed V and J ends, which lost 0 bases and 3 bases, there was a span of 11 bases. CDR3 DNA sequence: TGTGCCAGCAGTTTATCAGGGAACTCGGACACTGAAGCTTTCTTT. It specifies CASSLSGNSDTEAFF.

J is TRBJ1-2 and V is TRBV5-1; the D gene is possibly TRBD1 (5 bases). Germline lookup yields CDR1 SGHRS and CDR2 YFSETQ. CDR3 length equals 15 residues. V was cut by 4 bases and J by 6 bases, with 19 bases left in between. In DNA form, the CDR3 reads TGCGCCAGCAGCATCGATGCCGGGACGGGGGATGGCTACACCTTC. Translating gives CASSIDAGTGDGYTF.

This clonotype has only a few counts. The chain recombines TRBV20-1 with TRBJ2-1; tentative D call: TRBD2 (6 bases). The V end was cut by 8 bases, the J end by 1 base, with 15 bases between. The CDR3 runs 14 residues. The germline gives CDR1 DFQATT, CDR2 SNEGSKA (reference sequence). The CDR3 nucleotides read TGCAGTTTAGCCGGGACTGGGTCCTACAATGAGCAGTTCTTC. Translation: CSLAGTGSYNEQFF.

The CDR3 DNA reads as TGTGCCAGCAGCTTAGGGCTCCGAACCTACGAGCAGTACTTC. This sequence encodes CASSLGLRTYEQYF. This chain links TRBV7-8 with TRBJ2-7; D remains ambiguous. Germline assignment: CDR1 SGHVS and CDR2 FQNEAQ. The germline V and J ends were trimmed by 1 base and 2 bases, with 9 bases remaining between them. The CDR3 sequence is 14 residues long.

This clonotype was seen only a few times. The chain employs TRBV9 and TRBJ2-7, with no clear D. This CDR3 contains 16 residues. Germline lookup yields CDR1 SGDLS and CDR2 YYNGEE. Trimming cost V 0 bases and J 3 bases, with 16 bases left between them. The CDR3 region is CASSVARDSANYEQYF. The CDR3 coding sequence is TGTGCCAGCAGCGTAGCCCGAGACTCCGCAAACTACGAGCAGTACTTC.

In nucleotides, the CDR3 is TGTGCCAGCAGTTTGTGGGATCACAATGAGCAGTTCTTC. This gives the protein CASSLWDHNEQFF. V gene TRBV28 combines with J gene TRBJ2-1; the D is unclear. The V gene lost 3 bases and the J gene lost 5 bases, with 8 bases spanning the gap. The CDR3 has 13 amino acids. Looked up from germline, CDR1 is MDHEN and CDR2 is SYDVKM.

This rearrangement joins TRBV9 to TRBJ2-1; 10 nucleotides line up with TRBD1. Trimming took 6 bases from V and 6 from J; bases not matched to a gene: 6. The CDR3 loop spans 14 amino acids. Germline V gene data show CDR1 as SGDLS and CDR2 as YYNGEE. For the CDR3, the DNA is TGTGCCAGCATGAGGGGACAGGGGAGCAATGAGCAGTTCTTC. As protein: CASMRGQGSNEQFF. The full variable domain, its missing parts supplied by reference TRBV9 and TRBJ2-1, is DSGVTQTPKHLITATGQRVTLRCSPRSGDLSVYWYQQSLDQGLQFLIQYYNGEERAKGNILERFSAQQFPDLHSELNLSSLELGDSALYFCASMRGQGSNEQFFGPGTRLTVL.

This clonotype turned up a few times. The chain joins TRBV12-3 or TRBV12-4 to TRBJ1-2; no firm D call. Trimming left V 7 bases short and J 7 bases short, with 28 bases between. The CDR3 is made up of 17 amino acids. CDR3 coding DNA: TGTGCCAGCATGGCGACGGTTCGATCAGGCCCGAGCGCTGGCTACACCTTC. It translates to CASMATVRSGPSAGYTF.

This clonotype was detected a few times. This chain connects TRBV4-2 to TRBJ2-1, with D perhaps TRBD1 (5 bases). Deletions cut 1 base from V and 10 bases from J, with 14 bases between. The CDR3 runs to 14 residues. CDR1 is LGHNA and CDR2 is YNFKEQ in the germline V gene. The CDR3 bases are TGTGCCAGCAGCCAAGGGGGCTTGTCTCAGGAGCAGTTCTTC. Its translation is CASSQGGLSQEQFF.

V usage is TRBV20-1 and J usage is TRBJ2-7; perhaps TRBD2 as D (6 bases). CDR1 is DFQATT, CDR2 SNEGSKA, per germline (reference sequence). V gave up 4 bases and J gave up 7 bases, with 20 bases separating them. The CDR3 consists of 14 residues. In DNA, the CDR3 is TGCAGTGCTACGGCGGGACTTTCTCTCGGGGAGCAGTACTTC. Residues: CSATAGLSLGEQYF.

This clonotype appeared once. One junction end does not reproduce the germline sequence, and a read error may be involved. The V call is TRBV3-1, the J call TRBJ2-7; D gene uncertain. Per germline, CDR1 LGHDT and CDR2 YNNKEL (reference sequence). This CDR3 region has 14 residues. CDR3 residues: CTSSQLAVTYEQYF. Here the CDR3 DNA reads TGTACCAGCAGCCAATTGGCGGTAACCTACGAGCAGTACTTC.

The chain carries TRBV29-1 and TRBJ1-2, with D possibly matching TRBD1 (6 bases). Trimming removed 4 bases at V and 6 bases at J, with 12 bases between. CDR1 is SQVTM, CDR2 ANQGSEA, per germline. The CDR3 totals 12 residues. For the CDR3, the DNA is TGCAGCGTTGGTACAGGGTGGGATGGCTACACCTTC. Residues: CSVGTGWDGYTF.

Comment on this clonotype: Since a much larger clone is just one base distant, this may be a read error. CDR3 region: CSVAEDRGNQPEHF. DNA of the CDR3: TGCAGCGTTGCTGAGGACAGGGGCAATCAGCCCGAGCATTTT. V gene TRBV29-1 combines with J gene TRBJ1-5; TRBD1 matches 9 bases. The CDR3 runs 14 residues. Germline V CDR1 and CDR2: SQVTM, ANQGSEA.

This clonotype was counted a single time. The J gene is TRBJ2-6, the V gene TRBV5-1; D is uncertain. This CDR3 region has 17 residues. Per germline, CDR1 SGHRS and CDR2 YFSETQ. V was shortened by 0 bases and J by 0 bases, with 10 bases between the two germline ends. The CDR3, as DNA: TGCGCCAGCAGCTTGGACAGTTCCAGCTCTGGGGCCAACGTCCTGACTTTC. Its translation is CASSLDSSSSGANVLTF.